This T cell receptor (beta chain) was recorded in a study of tissue T cells after allogeneic stem cell transplantation. Study outcomes and limitations: Sampling depth was limited, and the cohort was small and clinically varied. Within patients, tissue anatomy strongly shaped TCR repertoire composition.

About this clone itself: Its target is unknown.

Survey-depth TCRbeta CDR3 sequencing reported V/J genes and productive frequencies. Clones were read by immunoSEQ multiplex PCR, and TCRdb kept only the in-frame ones, dropping some. The sample holds 9,000 to 10,000 clones, roughly 60% seen once. Autopsy tissues spanned esophagus to rectum, liver, skin, and lymphoid organs including spleen. Germline CDR1 SNHLY, CDR2 FYNNEI. Trimming took 11 bases from V and 6 from J, leaving 16 bases between them. The CDR3 extends over 12 amino acids. The sample consisted of tissue from the jejunum, taken at autopsy. This clonotype was sampled from a woman aged 18 to 55 with breast cancer. This sequence joins TRBV2 and TRBJ1-2, with D possibly being TRBD1 (5 bases). CDR3: CAFARGGNGYTF. The CDR3 DNA follows: TGTGCCTTTGCGCGGGGGGGGAATGGCTACACCTTC. Variable domain in full (rest from reference TRBV2 and TRBJ1-2): EPEVTQTPSHQVTQMGQEVILRCVPISNHLYFYWYRQILGQKVEFLVSFYNNEISEKSEIFDDQFSVERPDGSNFTLKIRSTKLEDSAMYFCAFARGGNGYTFGSGTRLTVV.